This TCR beta chain was recovered during a study of vaccination and CD4 T cells after COVID-19. Looking at the study overall: Convalescent individuals numbered four females and six males, two being Hispanic.

Time point given: late sampling 161 to 241 days after vaccination in a few convalescent patients. As to treatment: approximately nine-day PBMC culture with coronavirus spike peptide pools or control peptides (ViraFEST assay). Peptide-pool expansion of antigen-specific T cells preceded TCR sequencing in ViraFEST. Cells were cultured for approximately ten days, and then CD4+ T cells were isolated by negative selection. This clonotype was observed a handful of times. The antigen remains undetermined. The Oncomine TCR Beta short-read assay was what sequenced the DNA obtained from cultured CD4+ T cells. TCRdb reprocessed the PCR reads with MiXCR, giving one entry per CDR3 protein. The sample carries about 17,000 distinct CDR3 sequences, roughly 48% recorded once. In germline, CDR1 is SEHNR, CDR2 FQNEAQ (reference sequence). This CDR3 spans 16 amino acids. V lost 5 bases and J lost 2, with 16 bases in between.

Findings of the study overall: A median of roughly 87% of reactive clones, in convalescent patients, became evident only post-vaccination.

Sequences were derived from CD4+ T cells from blood, cultured in vitro, sampled about 7 months after SARS-CoV-2 vaccination. This chain connects TRBV7-9 to TRBJ1-3, with D perhaps matching TRBD1 (6 bases). The source of this sequence is a human donor who had recovered from COVID-19. In nucleotides, the CDR3 is TGTGCCAGCAGCGCCGCCGGGACATACGCTGGAAACACCATATATTTT. Translated: CASSAAGTYAGNTIYF.